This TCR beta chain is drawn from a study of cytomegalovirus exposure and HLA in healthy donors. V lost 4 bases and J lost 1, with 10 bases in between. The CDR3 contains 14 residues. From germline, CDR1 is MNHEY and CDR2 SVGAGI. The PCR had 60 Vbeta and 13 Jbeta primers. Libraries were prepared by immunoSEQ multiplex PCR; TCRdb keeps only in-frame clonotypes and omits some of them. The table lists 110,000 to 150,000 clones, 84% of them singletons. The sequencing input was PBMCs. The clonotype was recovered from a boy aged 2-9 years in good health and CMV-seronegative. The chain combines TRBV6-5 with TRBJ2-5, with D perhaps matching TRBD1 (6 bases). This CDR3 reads CASSSDSSQETQYF. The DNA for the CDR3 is TGTGCCAGCAGTTCGGACAGCTCCCAAGAGACCCAGTACTTC.